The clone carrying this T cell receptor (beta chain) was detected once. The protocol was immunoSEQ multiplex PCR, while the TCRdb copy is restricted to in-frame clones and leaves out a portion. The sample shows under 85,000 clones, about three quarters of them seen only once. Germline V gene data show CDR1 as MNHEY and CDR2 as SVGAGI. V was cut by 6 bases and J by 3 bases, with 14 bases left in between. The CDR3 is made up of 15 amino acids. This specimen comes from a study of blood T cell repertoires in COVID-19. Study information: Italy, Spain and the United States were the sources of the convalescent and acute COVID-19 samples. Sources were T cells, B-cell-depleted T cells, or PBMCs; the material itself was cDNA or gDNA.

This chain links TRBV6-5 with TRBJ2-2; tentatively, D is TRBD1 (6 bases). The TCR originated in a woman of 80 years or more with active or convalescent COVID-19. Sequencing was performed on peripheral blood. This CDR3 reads CASSKTGYDTGELFF. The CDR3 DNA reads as TGTGCCAGCAGCAAAACAGGGTATGACACCGGGGAGCTGTTTTTT.